These 28 T cell receptor beta chains came from one sample sequenced in a study of graft-versus-host responses after intestinal transplantation. Measured with immunoSEQ multiplex PCR; TCRdb has only the in-frame clones, and not every one. The sample carries 70,000 or so clones, about 87% recorded once. Antigens for these TCRs are unknown. The sample here was unstimulated CD4+ T cells sorted from spleen or lymph node cells, taken before transplant. These receptors were collected from a human donor who was the organ donor for an intestinal transplant.

The chain joins TRBV6-4 to TRBJ2-1, with TRBD1 matching over 9 bases. Germline CDR1 reads MRHNA; CDR2 reads SNTAGT. The CDR3 sequence is 14 residues long. With 6 bases clipped from V and 9 bases from J, the junction kept 9 bases outside the gene matches. This chain's CDR3 is CASRPTGGHGEQFF. CDR3 DNA: TGTGCCAGCAGGCCGACAGGGGGGCACGGTGAGCAGTTCTTC.

The V gene is TRBV6-5, the J gene TRBJ2-1; TRBD2 matches at 10 bases. The CDR3 length is 15 residues. Germline CDR1 is MNHEY and CDR2 is SVGAGI. V was clipped by 6 bases and J by 7 bases; unmatched bases: 9. CDR3: CASRKSGGALNEQFF. The CDR3, as DNA: TGTGCCAGCAGAAAGAGCGGGGGGGCTCTTAATGAGCAGTTCTTC.

This sequence joins TRBV7-3 and TRBJ1-2, with 10 positions matching TRBD1. V was pared by 5 bases and J by 6 bases, with 12 bases of the junction left unmatched. The CDR3 totals 16 residues. The germline V gene has CDR1 SGHTA and CDR2 FQGTGA. This CDR3 reads CASSKDRGSSADGYTF. CDR3 DNA: TGTGCCAGCAGCAAGGACAGGGGGTCTAGTGCGGATGGCTACACCTTC.

The chain joins TRBV7-9 to TRBJ1-4; 8 bases are shared with TRBD1. Germline V gives CDR1 SEHNR, CDR2 FQNEAQ (reference sequence). The CDR3 is 18 amino acids. With V trimmed by 4 bases and J by 5 bases, 15 bases remained unmatched. CDR3 sequence (DNA): TGTGCCAGCAGCTCCCGAGCAGGGGGCGCCGGCAGAAATGAAAAACTGTTTTTT. Translation gives CASSSRAGGAGRNEKLFF.

The chain is built from TRBV7-8 and TRBJ2-5; D is uncertain. The V end lost 6 bases, the J end lost 7 bases, and 9 bases lay between the germline ends. Germline lookup yields CDR1 SGHVS and CDR2 FQNEAQ. This CDR3 region has 11 residues. In DNA form, the CDR3 reads TGTGCCAGCAGGAGTATCGGGACCCAGTACTTC. Residues: CASRSIGTQYF.

CDR3 nucleotide sequence: TGTGCCAGCAATAAACGTACACCGACACTTGGATCACCCCTCCACTTT. Translating it yields CASNKRTPTLGSPLHF. This rearrangement joins TRBV27 to TRBJ1-6; D is uncertain. Trimming stripped 7 bases from V and 10 bases from J, with 23 bases between. The V gene's germline CDR1 is MNHEY and CDR2 SMNVEV (reference sequence). This CDR3 has 16 amino acids.

The V call is TRBV6-5, the J call TRBJ1-4; maybe TRBD1 (6 bases). The CDR3 runs to 14 residues. Per germline, CDR1 MNHEY and CDR2 SVGAGI. V was pared by 5 bases and J by 3 bases, with 10 bases between. The CDR3 DNA is TGTGCCAGCAGTAGGGGGGGCTCTAATGAAAAACTGTTTTTT. Residues: CASSRGGSNEKLFF.

Here the CDR3 reads CASSFKGEGYTF. CDR3 DNA sequence: TGTGCCAGCAGTTTCAAGGGGGAAGGCTACACCTTC. The rearrangement uses TRBV6-6 and TRBJ1-2, with a tentative D call TRBD1 (6 bases). The CDR3 totals 12 residues. Deletions cut 4 bases from V and 8 bases from J, with 11 bases between. The germline V gene has CDR1 MNHNY and CDR2 SVGAGI (reference sequence).

This clone was detected once. V and J are TRBV28 and TRBJ1-3, with a tentative D call TRBD1 (6 bases). In germline, CDR1 is MDHEN, CDR2 SYDVKM. This CDR3 is 15 amino acids long. Trimming stripped 2 bases from V and 4 bases from J, with 12 bases between. The CDR3 DNA is TGTGCCAGCAGTTTAATGGGGGCGGCGGGAAACACCATATATTTT. It encodes CASSLMGAAGNTIYF.

This chain uses TRBV11-2 with TRBJ2-2; no reliable D call. Germline V gene data show CDR1 as SGHAT and CDR2 as FQNNGV. Trimming removed 5 bases from V and 1 base from J, with 5 bases in between. This CDR3 is built from 13 residues. The CDR3 sequence: CASSPLNTGELFF. CDR3 nucleotide sequence: TGTGCCAGCAGCCCCCTGAACACCGGGGAGCTGTTTTTT.

V is TRBV19 and J is TRBJ1-6; a weak D match, TRBD1 (6 bases). This CDR3 region has 15 residues. V gave up 4 bases and J gave up 9 bases, with 16 bases separating them. Germline CDR1 reads LNHDA; CDR2 reads SQIVND (reference sequence). CDR3 in amino acids: CASSNRARQVSPLHF. The CDR3 DNA follows: TGTGCCAGTAGTAACCGGGCACGACAGGTTTCACCCCTCCACTTT. The variable domain in full, completed from reference TRBV19 and TRBJ1-6, reads DGGITQSPKYLFRKEGQNVTLSCEQNLNHDAMYWYRQDPGQGLRLIYYSQIVNDFQKGDIAEGYSVSREKKESFPLTVTSAQKNPTAFYLCASSNRARQVSPLHFGNGTRLTVT.

A few counts support this clone. The V and J genes are TRBV19 and TRBJ1-1, with D possibly being TRBD1 (5 bases). Germline CDR1 reads LNHDA; CDR2 reads SQIVND (reference sequence). The CDR3 covers 15 residues. The V end lost 7 bases, the J end lost 0 bases, and 15 bases lay between the germline ends. The CDR3 reads CASNRQQAMNTEAFF. The CDR3 nucleotides are TGTGCCAGTAACCGGCAACAGGCCATGAACACTGAAGCTTTCTTT.

The rearrangement joins TRBV5-8 to TRBJ2-5, with TRBD2 as a possible D gene (5 bases). This CDR3 is built from 14 residues. V was pared by 1 base and J by 1 base, with 8 bases between. Germline CDR1 and CDR2: SGHTS and YDEGEE. CDR3 in DNA: TGTGCCAGCAGCTTGCGAGGGATCCAAGAGACCCAGTACTTC. Its translation: CASSLRGIQETQYF.

The chain carries TRBV7-9 and TRBJ2-5; 8 bases line up with TRBD2. The CDR3 sequence is 17 residues long. Germline CDR1 SEHNR, CDR2 FQNEAQ (reference sequence). V lost 1 base to trimming and J lost 1 base; unmatched junction nucleotides: 8. The CDR3 sequence is CASSLGMWRGVQETQYF. The CDR3 DNA reads as TGTGCCAGCAGCTTAGGGATGTGGCGGGGGGTCCAAGAGACCCAGTACTTC.

This chain uses TRBV5-1 with TRBJ1-2; the D is unclear. Germline CDR1 reads SGHRS; CDR2 reads YFSETQ. The CDR3 consists of 13 residues. V lost 5 bases to trimming and J lost 5 bases, with 13 bases between them. Written as DNA, the CDR3 is TGCGCCAGCAGTGGTACAGCGGGGTATGGCTACACCTTC. Its translation: CASSGTAGYGYTF.

This clone was recorded once. The CDR3 region has the DNA TGTGCCAGCAGTTCAACAGTACTCTATGGCTACACCTTC. This translates into CASSSTVLYGYTF. The rearrangement links TRBV28 to TRBJ1-2; D remains unclear. V shed 4 bases and J shed 4 bases, with 10 bases lying between them. CDR3 length equals 13 residues. The germline gives CDR1 MDHEN, CDR2 SYDVKM.

The chain uses TRBV15 and TRBJ1-2; 8 nucleotides agree with TRBD1. The CDR3 totals 14 residues. Germline loops: CDR1 LNHNV, CDR2 YYDKDF (reference sequence). Trimming took 1 base from V and 6 from J; bases not matched to a gene: 4. CDR3 nucleotides: TGTGCCACCAGCAGAGTAGGCAGGGGGCATGGCTACACCTTC. This codes for CATSRVGRGHGYTF.

The CDR3 region has the DNA TGTGCCAGCAGCCTCGGGGGGACAGGCACTGAAGCTTTCTTT. It is translated as CASSLGGTGTEAFF. The chain recombines TRBV28 with TRBJ1-1; 8 nucleotides align to TRBD1. The J segment lost 4 bases and the V segment lost 6 bases, leaving 7 bases of the junction unmatched. The length of the CDR3 is 14 residues. Germline values: CDR1 MDHEN, CDR2 SYDVKM.

This chain links TRBV7-2 with TRBJ2-2, with D perhaps matching TRBD1 (6 bases). CDR3 length: 17 amino acids. V was clipped by 5 bases and J by 0 bases, with 16 bases between them. Looked up from germline, CDR1 is SGHTA and CDR2 is FQGNSA. As DNA, the CDR3 is TGTGCCAGCAGCCGTAGGGCGGACAGCGCGAACACCGGGGAGCTGTTTTTT. It codes for CASSRRADSANTGELFF.

This sequence joins TRBV7-8 and TRBJ2-3, with TRBD1 as a possible D gene (6 bases). The ends were cut back, 1 base at V and 1 base at J, with 9 bases in the middle. Germline V CDR1 and CDR2: SGHVS, FQNEAQ. The CDR3 is 15 residues long. Here the CDR3 DNA reads TGTGCCAGCAGCTTAGACAGGGTGGGCACAGATACGCAGTATTTT. It is translated as CASSLDRVGTDTQYF.

This clone was detected only once. The rearrangement links TRBV4-2 to TRBJ1-1, with TRBD1 as a possible D gene (6 bases). Trimming took 3 bases from V and 1 from J, leaving 15 bases between them. This CDR3 is built from 16 residues. The germline gives CDR1 LGHNA, CDR2 YNFKEQ. CDR3 loop: CASSQTNRAANTEAFF. In DNA form, the CDR3 reads TGTGCCAGCAGCCAGACTAACAGGGCTGCGAACACTGAAGCTTTCTTT.

The V call is TRBV6-5, the J call TRBJ1-2; D gene uncertain. The CDR3 is 14 amino acids. Trimming took 4 bases from V and 6 from J, leaving 15 bases between them. Germline V lookup: CDR1 MNHEY, CDR2 SVGAGI. In nucleotides, the CDR3 is TGTGCCAGCAGTTGGGCAGCCTCGTCGGATGGCTACACCTTC. It codes for CASSWAASSDGYTF.

The chain joins TRBV19 to TRBJ1-2, with 10 bases that match TRBD1. The germline CDR1 and CDR2 sequences are LNHDA and SQIVND (reference sequence). V lost 5 bases and J lost 7; bases outside the gene matches: 7. This CDR3 comprises 14 residues. CDR3 sequence (DNA): TGTGCCAGTAGTCTGGACAGGGGGGGCCTTGGCTACACCTTC. This gives the protein CASSLDRGGLGYTF.

The rearrangement links TRBV28 to TRBJ2-2; 9 bases are shared with TRBD1. CDR1 and CDR2 from the germline V gene are MDHEN and SYDVKM. V shed 7 bases, J shed 2 bases, and the junction held 5 bases outside the gene matches. The CDR3 sequence is 15 residues long. CDR3 bases: TGTGCCAGCACGGACAGGGGACGCAACACCGGGGAGCTGTTTTTT. This encodes CASTDRGRNTGELFF. The full variable domain, with the rest looked up from reference TRBV28 and TRBJ2-2, is DVKVTQSSRYLVKRTGEKVFLECVQDMDHENMFWYRQDPGLGLRLIYFSYDVKMKEKGDIPEGYSVSREKKERFSLILESASTNQTSMYLCASTDRGRNTGELFFGEGSRLTVL.

The chain joins TRBV7-2 to TRBJ1-1; 8 bases line up with TRBD1. The CDR3 totals 13 residues. Looked up from germline, CDR1 is SGHTA and CDR2 is FQGNSA. V trimming: 4 bases; J trimming: 11 bases; junction bases outside the gene matches: 9. The DNA of the CDR3 is TGTGCCAGCAGCTCTCAGGGGGCTACTGGGGCTTTCTTT. It yields the protein CASSSQGATGAFF.

The chain has TRBV6-1 and TRBJ2-3; weak D call: TRBD1 (6 bases). The CDR3 is 14 amino acids. Germline V gene lookup returns CDR1 MNHNS and CDR2 SASEGT. V shed 1 base and J shed 5 bases, with 10 bases lying between them. In DNA, the CDR3 is TGTGCCAGCAGTGAAGAGTGGGGGCTAGATACGCAGTATTTT. Residues: CASSEEWGLDTQYF.

The rearrangement joins TRBV18 to TRBJ2-7; TRBD1 aligns across 7 bases. Trimming took 4 bases from V and 6 from J; bases not matched to a gene: 9. Germline V CDR1 and CDR2: KGHSH, LQKENI. The CDR3 consists of 14 residues. Here the CDR3 reads CASSLGQASSEQYV. CDR3 sequence (DNA): TGTGCCAGCTCACTCGGACAGGCCAGTTCCGAGCAGTACGTC.

V usage is TRBV6-1 and J usage is TRBJ1-3; 10 bases match TRBD1. The CDR3 loop spans 14 amino acids. The germline CDR1 and CDR2 sequences are MNHNS and SASEGT. Germline trimming cut 6 bases from V and 8 bases from J; bases unmatched to any gene: 7. The CDR3 sequence is CASRRGQGTDTIYF. DNA for the CDR3: TGTGCCAGCAGGAGGGGACAGGGGACGGACACCATATATTTT.